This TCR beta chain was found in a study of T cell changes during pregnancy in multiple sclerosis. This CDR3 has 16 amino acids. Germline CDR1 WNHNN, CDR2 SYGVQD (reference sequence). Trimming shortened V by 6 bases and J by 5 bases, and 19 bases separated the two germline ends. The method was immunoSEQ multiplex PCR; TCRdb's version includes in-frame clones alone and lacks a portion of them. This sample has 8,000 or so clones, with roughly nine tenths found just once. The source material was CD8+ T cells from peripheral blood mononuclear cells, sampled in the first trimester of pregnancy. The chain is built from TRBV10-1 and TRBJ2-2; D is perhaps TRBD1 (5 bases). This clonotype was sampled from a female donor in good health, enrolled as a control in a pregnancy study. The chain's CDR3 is CASSQGSQGRTGELFF. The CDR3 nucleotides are TGCGCCAGCAGCCAGGGAAGCCAGGGTAGAACCGGGGAGCTGTTTTTT.